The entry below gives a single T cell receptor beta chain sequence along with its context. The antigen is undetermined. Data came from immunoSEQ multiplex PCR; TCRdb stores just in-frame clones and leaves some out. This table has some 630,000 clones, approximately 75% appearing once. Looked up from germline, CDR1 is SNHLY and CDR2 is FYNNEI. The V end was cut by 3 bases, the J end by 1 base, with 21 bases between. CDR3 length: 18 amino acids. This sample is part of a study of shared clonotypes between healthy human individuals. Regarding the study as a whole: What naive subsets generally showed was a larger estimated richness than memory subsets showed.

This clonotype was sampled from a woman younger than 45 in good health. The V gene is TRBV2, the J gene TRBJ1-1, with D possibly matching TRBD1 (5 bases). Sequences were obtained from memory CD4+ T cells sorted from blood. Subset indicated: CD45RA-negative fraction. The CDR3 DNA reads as TGTGCCAGCAGTGAGGGCAGGGAAAAGTGGGGGAGGAACACTGAAGCTTTCTTT. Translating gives CASSEGREKWGRNTEAFF.